These 27 T cell receptor beta chains came from one sample sequenced in a study of beta chain features in type 1 diabetes. Study-wide findings and caveats: The study found moderately but significantly shorter TCRB CDR3s in all four CD4+ subsets of Type 1 diabetes patients.

Their cognate antigens are unknown. Expressed TCRB transcripts were sequenced, since all the RNA that had been isolated was reverse transcribed. Profiled with immunoSEQ multiplex PCR; TCRdb holds only in-frame clones, not every one. The table lists over 600,000 clones, 9.5% to 15% of them singletons. Material: naive CD4+ T cells from blood. These receptors were obtained from a man younger than 45 with type 1 diabetes.

The chain is built from TRBV4-3 and TRBJ2-1; 8 positions agree with TRBD1. With V trimmed by 4 bases and J by 10 bases, 9 bases remained unmatched. The germline V gene encodes CDR1 LGHNA and CDR2 YSLEER. There are 14 residues in the CDR3. CDR3 in DNA: TGCGCCAGCAGCCTAAAGGACAGGGAAGGCGAGCAGTTCTTC. The encoded protein is CASSLKDREGEQFF.

The rearrangement links TRBV27 to TRBJ2-5, with D perhaps TRBD1 or TRBD2 (6 bases each). The CDR3 covers 15 residues. Looked up from germline, CDR1 is MNHEY and CDR2 is SMNVEV (reference sequence). The V end was cut by 6 bases, the J end by 2 bases, with 16 bases between. The CDR3 DNA follows: TGTGCCAGCAGCCCCCGGGGGCAGGGACAAGAGACCCAGTACTTC. Its translation is CASSPRGQGQETQYF.

This clone was counted only a few times. The CDR3 here is CASSGGSYEQYF. In nucleotides, the CDR3 is TGTGCCAGCAGTGGGGGATCCTACGAGCAGTACTTC. V and J are TRBV28 and TRBJ2-7; D may match TRBD1 or TRBD2 (5 bases each). Trimming took off 5 bases at V and 1 base at J, with 6 bases between the two ends. In germline, CDR1 is MDHEN, CDR2 SYDVKM. The length of the CDR3 is 12 residues.

This clone was detected only a few times. A junction boundary mismatches the germline segment, possibly from a read error. The V and J genes are TRBV7-7 and TRBJ2-1, with TRBD2 matching 10 bases. Germline V lookup: CDR1 SSHAT, CDR2 FNYEAQ (reference sequence). This CDR3 has 15 amino acids. Written as DNA, the CDR3 is TGTGCTAGCAGCTCAGCGGGGGGGCCCTTTGATGAGCAGTTCTTC. Its protein product is CASSSAGGPFDEQFF. Full variable domain (rest looked up from reference TRBV7-7 and TRBJ2-1): GAGVSQSPRYKVTKRGQDVTLRCDPISSHATLYWYQQALGQGPEFLTYFNYEAQPDKSGLPSDRFSAERPEGSISTLTIQRTEQRDSAMYRCASSSAGGPFDEQFFGPGTRLTVL.

This clone was detected a few times. This sequence joins TRBV6-5 and TRBJ1-6; D remains unclear. From germline, CDR1 is MNHEY and CDR2 SVGAGI. V lost 7 bases to trimming and J lost 13 bases, with 20 bases between them. The CDR3 runs 14 residues. This CDR3 is CASTDTLGLWPLHF. The DNA of the CDR3 is TGTGCCAGCACCGATACCCTAGGACTTTGGCCCCTCCACTTT.

The V gene is TRBV5-1, the J gene TRBJ2-7, with no clear D. V lost 4 bases, J lost 3 bases, and 8 bases lay in between. Germline lookup yields CDR1 SGHRS and CDR2 YFSETQ. The CDR3 is 12 amino acids. In nucleotides, the CDR3 is TGCGCCAGCAGCCTCACCGACTACGAGCAGTACTTC. Its protein is CASSLTDYEQYF.

This clone has a handful of counts. The V and J genes are TRBV28 and TRBJ2-2, with 7 bases identical to TRBD2. The germline gives CDR1 MDHEN, CDR2 SYDVKM. The CDR3 length is 12 residues. V lost 11 bases and J lost 3; bases outside the gene matches: 3. This CDR3 reads CAGRDDTGELFF. The CDR3 coding sequence is TGTGCCGGGAGGGACGACACCGGGGAGCTGTTTTTT. The full variable domain, with the rest looked up from reference TRBV28 and TRBJ2-2, is DVKVTQSSRYLVKRTGEKVFLECVQDMDHENMFWYRQDPGLGLRLIYFSYDVKMKEKGDIPEGYSVSREKKERFSLILESASTNQTSMYLCAGRDDTGELFFGEGSRLTVL.

V usage is TRBV10-3 and J usage is TRBJ1-6; TRBD1 agrees at 7 bases. J lost 9 bases, V lost 0 bases, and 5 bases had no gene match. The CDR3 runs to 15 residues. In germline, CDR1 is ENHRY, CDR2 SYGVKD. The CDR3 bases are TGTGCCATCAGTGAGTCGGAGGGGGCGAGTTCACCCCTCCACTTT. It yields the protein CAISESEGASSPLHF.

The chain couples TRBV7-2 to TRBJ2-7, with D perhaps given as TRBD1 or TRBD2 (5 bases each). Germline V lookup: CDR1 SGHTA, CDR2 FQGNSA. V lost 5 bases and J lost 9, with 26 bases in between. This CDR3 contains 16 residues. The CDR3 loop is CASSQLTGRSGERQYF. CDR3 nucleotides: TGTGCCAGCAGCCAACTCACGGGACGGTCAGGTGAGAGGCAGTACTTC.

V gene TRBV27 combines with J gene TRBJ2-7; no firm D call. V gave up 5 bases and J gave up 2 bases, with 16 bases separating them. Germline V gene data show CDR1 as MNHEY and CDR2 as SMNVEV (reference sequence). CDR3 length: 15 residues. CDR3 in amino acids: CASSVKSSATYEQYF. CDR3 DNA sequence: TGTGCCAGCAGTGTAAAGTCGAGCGCTACCTACGAGCAGTACTTC.

The V gene is TRBV29-1, the J gene TRBJ1-2; TRBD1 is a possible D gene (6 bases). The length of the CDR3 is 14 residues. The germline CDR1 and CDR2 sequences are SQVTM and ANQGSEA. V shed 6 bases and J shed 1 base, with 15 bases lying between them. As DNA, the CDR3 is TGCAGCGTCTATTACAGGGCAAATAACTATGGCTACACCTTC. The encoded protein is CSVYYRANNYGYTF.

V gene TRBV6-5 combines with J gene TRBJ2-5; D may be TRBD2 (5 bases). Trimming cost V 3 bases and J 1 base, with 12 bases left between them. The CDR3 spans 15 residues. The germline CDR1 and CDR2 sequences are MNHEY and SVGAGI. CDR3 loop: CASSYQSGVQETQYF. CDR3 DNA: TGTGCCAGCAGTTATCAGTCCGGGGTCCAAGAGACCCAGTACTTC.

In its sample, this clone was seen a few times. The V and J genes are TRBV5-1 and TRBJ1-5, with D perhaps TRBD1 (5 bases). CDR1 is SGHRS, CDR2 YFSETQ, per germline. Trimming pared 0 bases from V and 8 bases from J, leaving 12 bases between. This CDR3 spans 14 amino acids. The CDR3 sequence: CASSLGGGLEPQHF. In nucleotides, the CDR3 is TGCGCCAGCAGCTTGGGTGGGGGACTGGAGCCCCAGCATTTT.

This clone was counted a few times. The V and J genes are TRBV4-3 and TRBJ2-1, with a possible D match to TRBD1 (6 bases). This CDR3 contains 16 residues. CDR1 and CDR2 (germline): LGHNA, YSLEER. Trimming cost V 2 bases and J 0 bases, with 11 bases left between them. The CDR3 loop is CASSQYRVGSYNEQFF. The CDR3 bases are TGCGCCAGCAGCCAATACAGGGTGGGCTCCTACAATGAGCAGTTCTTC.

The CDR3, as DNA: TGTGCCACCAGCTTCAGACAGGGTCCAACCGGGGAGCTGTTTTTT. Amino acid sequence: CATSFRQGPTGELFF. The rearrangement uses TRBV15 and TRBJ2-2, with TRBD1 matching over 7 bases. CDR1 and CDR2 from the germline V gene are LNHNV and YYDKDF (reference sequence). Trimming took 5 bases from V and 5 from J; bases not matched to a gene: 8. The CDR3 consists of 15 residues.

This chain joins TRBV6-5 and TRBJ2-1; D possibly corresponds to TRBD1 (5 bases). Germline CDR1 and CDR2: MNHEY and SVGAGI. This CDR3 comprises 14 residues. V lost 7 bases and J lost 7, with 17 bases in between. CDR3 region: CASNTHQGRNEQFF. CDR3 sequence (DNA): TGTGCCAGCAATACCCATCAGGGTAGGAATGAGCAGTTCTTC.

The chain joins TRBV28 to TRBJ1-1, with D possibly matching TRBD1 (5 bases). V gave up 5 bases and J gave up 6 bases, with 16 bases separating them. The CDR3 extends over 14 amino acids. Germline CDR1 is MDHEN and CDR2 is SYDVKM. CDR3 coding DNA: TGTGCCAGCAGTCTAAACAGGCCCGGACCTGAAGCTTTCTTT. This codes for CASSLNRPGPEAFF.

On this clone: This CDR3 is also generated by other DNA sequences in the sample. The rearrangement joins TRBV5-8 to TRBJ1-2; D is undetermined. This CDR3 comprises 12 residues. Per the germline V gene, CDR1 is SGHTS and CDR2 is YDEGEE. Trimming removed 1 base from V and 4 bases from J, with 5 bases in between. The CDR3 DNA sequence: TGTGCCAGCAGCTTGCGCGGCTATGGCTACACCTTC. The encoded protein is CASSLRGYGYTF.

The CDR3 loop reads CASSPSLAGMNTGELFF. CDR3 nucleotides: TGTGCCAGCTCACCTTCCTTAGCGGGGATGAACACCGGGGAGCTGTTTTTT. This sequence joins TRBV18 and TRBJ2-2; 8 nucleotides match TRBD2. Germline values: CDR1 KGHSH, CDR2 LQKENI. The CDR3 is made up of 17 amino acids. The V and J ends lost 3 bases and 1 base, in that order; junction bases with no gene match: 7.

This chain uses TRBV18 with TRBJ2-4, with 8 nucleotides matching TRBD1. This CDR3 contains 15 residues. The V gene end was trimmed by 2 bases and the J gene end by 4 bases; junction bases not matched to a gene: 4. Germline assignment: CDR1 KGHSH and CDR2 LQKENI. DNA of the CDR3: TGTGCCAGCTCACCAACCGGGACAGGAAAAAACATTCAGTACTTC. The encoded protein is CASSPTGTGKNIQYF. The complete variable domain, with remaining parts taken from reference TRBV18 and TRBJ2-4, reads NAGVMQNPRHLVRRRGQEARLRCSPMKGHSHVYWYRQLPEEGLKFMVYLQKENIIDESGMPKERFSAEFPKEGPSILRIQQVVRGDSAAYFCASSPTGTGKNIQYFGAGTRLSVL.

This chain joins TRBV11-2 and TRBJ2-2; 7 bases agree with TRBD2. CDR3 size: 16 residues. Germline-derived CDR1 and CDR2 are SGHAT and FQNNGV. With V trimmed by 2 bases and J by 2 bases, 5 bases remained unmatched. The DNA for the CDR3 is TGTGCCAGCAGCTTAAATTCGGGGGGAAACACCGGGGAGCTGTTTTTT. It yields the protein CASSLNSGGNTGELFF.

The chain joins TRBV25-1 to TRBJ1-2; D perhaps matches TRBD1 (6 bases). CDR1 and CDR2 (germline): MGHDK, SYGVNS. V shed 6 bases and J shed 1 base, with 12 bases lying between them. This CDR3 region has 14 residues. In DNA form, the CDR3 reads TGTGCCAGCAGCGGACAGTCCTTTAACTATGGCTACACCTTC. Encoded protein: CASSGQSFNYGYTF.

The chain recombines TRBV25-1 with TRBJ2-1; D perhaps matches TRBD1 (6 bases). CDR1 and CDR2 from the germline V gene are MGHDK and SYGVNS. The CDR3 is made up of 11 amino acids. The V and J ends lost 8 bases and 4 bases respectively, with 6 bases between them. The CDR3 DNA is TGTGCCAGCGGACAGTACAATGAGCAGTTCTTC. Its translation: CASGQYNEQFF.

The J gene is TRBJ2-5, the V gene TRBV5-1, with TRBD2 identical over 11 bases. After removal of 4 bases from V and 4 bases from J, the junction contained 9 bases not matched to a gene. Germline lookup yields CDR1 SGHRS and CDR2 YFSETQ. The CDR3 is 16 amino acids. CDR3 DNA sequence: TGCGCCAGCAGCCTAACTAGCGGGGGCCACTCAGAGACCCAGTACTTC. Amino acid sequence: CASSLTSGGHSETQYF.

The chain joins TRBV21-1 to TRBJ2-4; the listed D gene, TRBD2, was not tested against the DNA. TRBV21-1 is a pseudogene. The CDR3 runs to 20 residues. Written as DNA, the CDR3 is TGTGCCAGCAGCAAAGTCATCACTAGCGGGGGGGCGACCCCCAAAAACATTCAGTACTTC. This encodes CASSKVITSGGATPKNIQYF.

V is TRBV7-2 and J is TRBJ1-6, with 12 bases lining up with TRBD1. The CDR3 has 14 amino acids. Germline V gene lookup returns CDR1 SGHTA and CDR2 FQGNSA. Trimming at V came to 5 bases and at J to 11 bases, leaving 4 bases not matched to a gene. The CDR3 loop is CASSGDRGQAPLHF. DNA for the CDR3: TGTGCCAGCAGCGGGGACAGGGGGCAAGCACCCCTCCACTTT.

V gene TRBV6-4 combines with J gene TRBJ2-7; D may be TRBD1 (6 bases). The V end was cut by 9 bases, the J end by 0 bases, with 15 bases between. CDR1 and CDR2 (germline): MRHNA, SNTAGT. The CDR3 consists of 14 residues. DNA for the CDR3: TGTGCCAGTTCGAGACAGGCCTTCTCCTACGAGCAGTACTTC. It specifies CASSRQAFSYEQYF.